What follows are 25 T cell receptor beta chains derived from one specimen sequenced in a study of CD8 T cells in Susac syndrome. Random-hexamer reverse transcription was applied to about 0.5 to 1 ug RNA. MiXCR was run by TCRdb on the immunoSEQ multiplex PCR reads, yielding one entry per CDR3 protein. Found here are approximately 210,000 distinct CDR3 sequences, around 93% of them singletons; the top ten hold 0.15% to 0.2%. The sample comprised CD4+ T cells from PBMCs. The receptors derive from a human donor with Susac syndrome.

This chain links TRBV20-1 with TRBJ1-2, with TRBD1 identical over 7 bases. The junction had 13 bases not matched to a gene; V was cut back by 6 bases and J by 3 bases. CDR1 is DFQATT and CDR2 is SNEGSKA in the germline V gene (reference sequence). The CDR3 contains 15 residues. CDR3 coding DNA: TGCAGTGCCCCCTCGCGGGCAGGGGGTGACTATGGCTACACCTTC. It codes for CSAPSRAGGDYGYTF.

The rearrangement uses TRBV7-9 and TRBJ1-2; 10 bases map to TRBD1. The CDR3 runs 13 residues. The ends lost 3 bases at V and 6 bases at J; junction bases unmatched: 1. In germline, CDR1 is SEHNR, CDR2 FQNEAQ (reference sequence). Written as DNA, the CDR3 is TGTGCCAGCAGCTTTGGGACAGGGGATGGCTACACCTTC. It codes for CASSFGTGDGYTF.

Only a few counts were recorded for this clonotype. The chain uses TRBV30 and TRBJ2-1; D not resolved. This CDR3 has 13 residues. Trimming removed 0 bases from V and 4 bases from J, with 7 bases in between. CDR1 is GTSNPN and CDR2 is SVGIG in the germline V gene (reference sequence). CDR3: CAWSVGLYNEQFF. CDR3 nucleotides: TGTGCCTGGAGTGTTGGTCTGTACAATGAGCAGTTCTTC.

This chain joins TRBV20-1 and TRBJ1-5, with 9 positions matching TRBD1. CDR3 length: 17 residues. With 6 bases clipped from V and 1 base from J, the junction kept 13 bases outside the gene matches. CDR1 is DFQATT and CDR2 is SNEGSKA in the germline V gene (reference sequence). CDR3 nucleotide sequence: TGCAGTGCCGACCCAGGGACAGGGTCTTGGAGCAATCAGCCCCAGCATTTT. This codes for CSADPGTGSWSNQPQHF.

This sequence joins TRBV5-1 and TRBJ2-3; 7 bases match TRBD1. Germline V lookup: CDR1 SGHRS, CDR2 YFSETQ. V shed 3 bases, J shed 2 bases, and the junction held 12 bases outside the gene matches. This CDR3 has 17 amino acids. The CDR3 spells CASSSKTGKLSTDTQYF. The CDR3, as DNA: TGCGCCAGCAGCTCCAAGACAGGGAAGCTTTCCACAGATACGCAGTATTTT.

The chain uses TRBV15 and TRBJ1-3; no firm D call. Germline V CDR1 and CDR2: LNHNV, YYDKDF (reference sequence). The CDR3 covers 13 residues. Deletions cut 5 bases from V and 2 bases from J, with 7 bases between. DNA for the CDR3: TGTGCCACCAGCCCCAGTGCTGGAAACACCATATATTTT. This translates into CATSPSAGNTIYF.

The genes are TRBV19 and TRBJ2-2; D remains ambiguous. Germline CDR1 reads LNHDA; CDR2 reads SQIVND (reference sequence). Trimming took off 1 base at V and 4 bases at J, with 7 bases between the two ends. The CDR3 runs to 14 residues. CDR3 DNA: TGTGCCAGTAGTATAGGGGAATTCACCGGGGAGCTGTTTTTT. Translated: CASSIGEFTGELFF. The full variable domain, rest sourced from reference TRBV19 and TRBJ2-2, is DGGITQSPKYLFRKEGQNVTLSCEQNLNHDAMYWYRQDPGQGLRLIYYSQIVNDFQKGDIAEGYSVSREKKESFPLTVTSAQKNPTAFYLCASSIGEFTGELFFGEGSRLTVL.

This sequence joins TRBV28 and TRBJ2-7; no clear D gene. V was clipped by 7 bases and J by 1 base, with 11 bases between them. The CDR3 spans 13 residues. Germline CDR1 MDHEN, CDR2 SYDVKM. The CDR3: CASTRAGSYEQYF. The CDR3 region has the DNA TGTGCCAGCACTCGGGCTGGATCCTACGAGCAGTACTTC.

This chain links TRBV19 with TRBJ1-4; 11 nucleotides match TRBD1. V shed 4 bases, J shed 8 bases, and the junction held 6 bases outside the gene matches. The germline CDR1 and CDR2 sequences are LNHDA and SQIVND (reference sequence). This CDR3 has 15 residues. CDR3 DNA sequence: TGTGCCAGTAGTACGGACAGGGGGCGGTCGGAAAAACTGTTTTTT. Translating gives CASSTDRGRSEKLFF.

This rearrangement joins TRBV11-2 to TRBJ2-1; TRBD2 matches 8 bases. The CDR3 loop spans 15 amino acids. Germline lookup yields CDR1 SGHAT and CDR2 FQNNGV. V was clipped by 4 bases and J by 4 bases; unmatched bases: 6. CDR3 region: CASSSTPGGYNEQFF. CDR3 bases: TGTGCCAGCAGCTCTACCCCGGGGGGGTACAATGAGCAGTTCTTC.

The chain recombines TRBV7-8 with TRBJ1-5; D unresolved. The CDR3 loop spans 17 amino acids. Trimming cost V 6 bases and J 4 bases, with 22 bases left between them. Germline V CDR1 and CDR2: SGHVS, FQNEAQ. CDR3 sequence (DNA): TGTGCCAGCAGTGCCGCCCGCCTTGGTTTCGGGAATCAGCCCCAGCATTTT. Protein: CASSAARLGFGNQPQHF.

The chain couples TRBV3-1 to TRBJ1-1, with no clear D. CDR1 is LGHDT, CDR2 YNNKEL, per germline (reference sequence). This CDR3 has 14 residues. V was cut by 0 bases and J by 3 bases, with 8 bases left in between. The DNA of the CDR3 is TGTGCCAGCAGCCAAGAATTGGGATACACTGAAGCTTTCTTT. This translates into CASSQELGYTEAFF.

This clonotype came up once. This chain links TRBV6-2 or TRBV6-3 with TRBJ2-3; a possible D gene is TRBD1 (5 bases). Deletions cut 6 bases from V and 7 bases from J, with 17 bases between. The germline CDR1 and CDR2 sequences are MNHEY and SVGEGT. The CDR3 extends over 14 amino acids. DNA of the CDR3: TGTGCCAGCAGACCCACAGGCATTGCGAATACGCAGTATTTT. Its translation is CASRPTGIANTQYF.

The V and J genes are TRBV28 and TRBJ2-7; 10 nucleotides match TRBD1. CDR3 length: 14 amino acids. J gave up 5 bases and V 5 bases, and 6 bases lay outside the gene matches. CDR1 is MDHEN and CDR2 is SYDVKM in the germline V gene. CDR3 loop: CASSPGGTGDEQYF. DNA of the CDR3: TGTGCCAGCAGTCCGGGGGGGACAGGGGACGAGCAGTACTTC.

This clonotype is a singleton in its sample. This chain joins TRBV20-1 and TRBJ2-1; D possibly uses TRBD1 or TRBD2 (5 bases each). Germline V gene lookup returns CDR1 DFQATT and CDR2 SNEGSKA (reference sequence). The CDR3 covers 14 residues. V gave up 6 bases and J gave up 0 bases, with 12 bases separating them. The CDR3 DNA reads TGCAGTGCCACCGGGACGTTCTCCTACAATGAGCAGTTCTTC. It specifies CSATGTFSYNEQFF.

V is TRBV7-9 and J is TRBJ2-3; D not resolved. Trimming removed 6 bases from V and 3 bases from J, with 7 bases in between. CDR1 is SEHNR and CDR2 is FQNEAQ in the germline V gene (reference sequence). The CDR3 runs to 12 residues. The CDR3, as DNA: TGTGCCAGCAGGCGGCAGACAGATACGCAGTATTTT. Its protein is CASRRQTDTQYF. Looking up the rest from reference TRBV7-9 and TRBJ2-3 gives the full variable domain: DTGVSQNPRHKITKRGQNVTFRCDPISEHNRLYWYRQTLGQGPEFLTYFQNEAQLEKSRLLSDRFSAERPKGSFSTLEIQRTEQGDSAMYLCASRRQTDTQYFGPGTRLTVL.

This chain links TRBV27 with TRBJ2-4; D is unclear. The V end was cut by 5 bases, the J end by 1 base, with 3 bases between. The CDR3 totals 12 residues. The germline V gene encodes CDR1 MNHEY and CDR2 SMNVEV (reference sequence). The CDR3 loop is CASSEAKNIQYF. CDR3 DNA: TGTGCCAGCAGTGAGGCCAAAAACATTCAGTACTTC.

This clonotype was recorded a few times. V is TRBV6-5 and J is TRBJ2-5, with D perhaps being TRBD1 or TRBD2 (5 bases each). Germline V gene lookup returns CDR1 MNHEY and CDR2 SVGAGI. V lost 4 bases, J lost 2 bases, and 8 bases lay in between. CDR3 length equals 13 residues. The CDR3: CASSSGRQETQYF. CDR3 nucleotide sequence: TGTGCCAGCAGTTCGGGACGGCAAGAGACCCAGTACTTC.

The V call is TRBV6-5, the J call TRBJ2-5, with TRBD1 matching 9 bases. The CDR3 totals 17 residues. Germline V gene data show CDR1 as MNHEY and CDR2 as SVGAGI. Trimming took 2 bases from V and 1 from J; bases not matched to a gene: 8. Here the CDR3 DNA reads TGTGCCAGCAGTTACCCTACAGGGGGCGCGGGCCAAGAGACCCAGTACTTC. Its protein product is CASSYPTGGAGQETQYF.

CDR3 sequence reads: CASTMALGTTQETQYF. DNA of the CDR3: TGTGCCAGCACCATGGCTTTAGGGACAACTCAAGAGACCCAGTACTTC. The rearrangement links TRBV6-2 or TRBV6-3 to TRBJ2-5; TRBD1 is a possible D gene (6 bases). The CDR3 runs to 16 residues. Germline V gene lookup returns CDR1 MNHEY and CDR2 SVGEGT. V was trimmed by 7 bases and J by 2 bases, leaving 20 bases between them.

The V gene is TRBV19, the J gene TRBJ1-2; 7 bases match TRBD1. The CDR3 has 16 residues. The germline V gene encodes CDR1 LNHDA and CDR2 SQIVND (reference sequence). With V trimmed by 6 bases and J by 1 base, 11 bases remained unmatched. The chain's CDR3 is CASSSSGQVNNYGYTF. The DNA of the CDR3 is TGTGCCAGTAGCTCTTCCGGACAGGTTAATAACTATGGCTACACCTTC. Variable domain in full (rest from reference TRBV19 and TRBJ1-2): DGGITQSPKYLFRKEGQNVTLSCEQNLNHDAMYWYRQDPGQGLRLIYYSQIVNDFQKGDIAEGYSVSREKKESFPLTVTSAQKNPTAFYLCASSSSGQVNNYGYTFGSGTRLTVV.

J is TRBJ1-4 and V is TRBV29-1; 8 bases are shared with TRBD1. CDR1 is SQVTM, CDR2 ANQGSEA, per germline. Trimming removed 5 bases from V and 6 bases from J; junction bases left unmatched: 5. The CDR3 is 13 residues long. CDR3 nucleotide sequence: TGCAGCGTTAACCCAGGGGGCGATGAAAAACTGTTTTTT. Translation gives CSVNPGGDEKLFF.

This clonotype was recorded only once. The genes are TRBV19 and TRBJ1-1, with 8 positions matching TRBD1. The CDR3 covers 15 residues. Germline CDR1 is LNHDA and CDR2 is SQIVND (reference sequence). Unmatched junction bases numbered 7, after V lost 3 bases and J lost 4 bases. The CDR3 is CASSIRTGGATEAFF. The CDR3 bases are TGTGCCAGTAGTATCCGAACAGGGGGTGCCACTGAAGCTTTCTTT.

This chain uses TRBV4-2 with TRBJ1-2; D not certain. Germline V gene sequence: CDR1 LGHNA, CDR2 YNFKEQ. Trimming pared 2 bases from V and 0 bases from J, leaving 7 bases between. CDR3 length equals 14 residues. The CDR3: CASSQQEANYGYTF. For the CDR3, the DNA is TGTGCCAGCAGCCAACAGGAAGCTAACTATGGCTACACCTTC.

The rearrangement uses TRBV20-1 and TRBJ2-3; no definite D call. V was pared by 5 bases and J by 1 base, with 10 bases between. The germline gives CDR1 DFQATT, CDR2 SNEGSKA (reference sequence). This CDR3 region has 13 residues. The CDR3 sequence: CSAAKTGTDTQYF. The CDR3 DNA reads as TGCAGTGCTGCAAAGACTGGCACAGATACGCAGTATTTT.